What follows is one T cell receptor beta chain and its context. This entry belongs to a study of blood T cell repertoires in COVID-19. Data came from immunoSEQ multiplex PCR; TCRdb stores just in-frame clones and leaves some out. Here the sample spans 94,000 or so clones, around 89% being singletons. The receptor comes from a woman of 80 years or more with active COVID-19. The material sequenced was peripheral blood.

CDR3 sequence reads: CASSSPDVVAAQHF. CDR3 nucleotides: TGTGCCAGTAGTTCCCCTGACGTGGTAGCGGCCCAGCATTTT. V and J are TRBV19 and TRBJ1-5; no clear D gene. Germline V gene lookup returns CDR1 LNHDA and CDR2 SQIVND (reference sequence). V was cut by 5 bases and J by 11 bases, with 19 bases left in between. This CDR3 comprises 14 residues.